The 11 T cell receptor beta chains reported below all come from one sample, sequenced in a study of blood T cells in healthy people across ages. The authors ran a second PCR of 7 to 11 cycles using a sample-barcoded 5' primer and a J-beta primer mix. TCRdb re-analysed the 5' RACE reads in MiXCR, keeping a single row per CDR3 protein. This repertoire shows roughly 1 million distinct CDR3 sequences, 25% found once; its top ten account for around 0.7%. The same sample was also studied in work on T cells of mothers and their children.

The specimen sequenced was blood. The origin of the receptors is a girl aged 2 to 9 in good health.

In this sample, this clonotype turned up a few times. This chain links TRBV29-1 with TRBJ2-5; tentative D call: TRBD1 (6 bases). This CDR3 spans 13 amino acids. CDR1 and CDR2 from the germline V gene are SQVTM and ANQGSEA. V was shortened by 4 bases and J by 5 bases, with 14 bases between the two germline ends. The chain's CDR3 is CSVGGQLPETQYF. For the CDR3, the DNA is TGCAGCGTTGGGGGACAACTCCCCGAGACCCAGTACTTC.

This chain connects TRBV4-3 to TRBJ2-5, with D perhaps being TRBD1 or TRBD2 (5 bases each). Trimming pared 4 bases from V and 5 bases from J, leaving 11 bases between. CDR3 length: 13 amino acids. Germline V gene sequence: CDR1 LGHNA, CDR2 YSLEER. CDR3 DNA: TGCGCCAGCAGCCGAGGGGTATTTGAGACCCAGTACTTC. Protein sequence: CASSRGVFETQYF.

CDR3 in amino acids: CSVDATGGPGELFF. The CDR3 DNA sequence: TGCAGCGTTGACGCGACGGGGGGCCCCGGGGAGCTGTTTTTT. The genes are TRBV29-1 and TRBJ2-2; D may be TRBD2 (7 bases). Looked up from germline, CDR1 is SQVTM and CDR2 is ANQGSEA. This CDR3 spans 14 amino acids. V dropped 3 bases and J dropped 6 bases, with 14 bases sitting between them.

Comments on this clonotype: At one of its ends the junction is not consistent with the germline gene, which may arise from a read error. V usage is TRBV20-1 and J usage is TRBJ2-3; tentative D call: TRBD2 (6 bases). The CDR3 runs 16 residues. CDR1 and CDR2 from the germline V gene are DFQATT and SNEGSKA (reference sequence). For the CDR3, the DNA is TGCAGTGCTACCTTCAGGAGGGACGATAGCACAGATACGCAGAATTTT. Translating it yields CSATFRRDDSTDTQNF.

CDR3 region: CSARDYPGAGPEAFF. The CDR3 nucleotides read TGCAGTGCTAGAGATTATCCGGGAGCTGGACCTGAAGCTTTCTTT. This rearrangement joins TRBV20-1 to TRBJ1-1; D not certain. Germline CDR1 is DFQATT and CDR2 is SNEGSKA (reference sequence). Trimming removed 0 bases at V and 6 bases at J, with 17 bases between. The CDR3 length is 15 residues.

The CDR3 bases are TGTGCCAGCAGCTTAAACTACCCGGTCGGGGAGCTGTTTTTT. Translated, it gives CASSLNYPVGELFF. V is TRBV7-8 and J is TRBJ2-2; no reliable D call. V lost 2 bases to trimming and J lost 7 bases, with 11 bases between them. There are 14 residues in the CDR3. Germline CDR1 SGHVS, CDR2 FQNEAQ.

The chain uses TRBV4-1 and TRBJ2-1; no clear D gene. The CDR3 is 13 amino acids. V shed 2 bases and J shed 10 bases, with 12 bases lying between them. Per germline, CDR1 MGHRA and CDR2 YSYEKL. The CDR3 sequence: CASSQWAEGEQFF. Here the CDR3 DNA reads TGCGCCAGCAGCCAATGGGCCGAAGGGGAGCAGTTCTTC.

This clonotype was seen only a few times. The genes are TRBV4-3 and TRBJ1-2; D unclear. V was shortened by 0 bases and J by 3 bases, with 8 bases between the two germline ends. The CDR3 sequence is 14 residues long. In germline, CDR1 is LGHNA, CDR2 YSLEER. The CDR3, as DNA: TGCGCCAGCAGCCAAGAGGTGGAGGACTATGGCTACACCTTC. It translates to CASSQEVEDYGYTF.

J is TRBJ2-5 and V is TRBV4-2; TRBD1 matches at 10 bases. J was trimmed by 1 base and V by 4 bases; bases with no gene match: 6. Germline V lookup: CDR1 LGHNA, CDR2 YNFKEQ. The CDR3 extends over 16 amino acids. CDR3 sequence reads: CASSRPGQGPQETQYF. CDR3 DNA sequence: TGTGCCAGCAGCCGACCGGGACAGGGGCCCCAAGAGACCCAGTACTTC.

The genes are TRBV29-1 and TRBJ2-3; 7 nucleotides line up with TRBD2. Germline V gene data show CDR1 as SQVTM and CDR2 as ANQGSEA. The V and J ends lost 7 bases and 2 bases, in that order; junction bases with no gene match: 9. The CDR3 sequence is 14 residues long. CDR3 region: CSGPGLRNTDTQYF. The CDR3 DNA sequence: TGCAGCGGACCGGGACTACGAAACACAGATACGCAGTATTTT.

The chain has TRBV27 and TRBJ2-3, with D unresolved. Germline lookup yields CDR1 MNHEY and CDR2 SMNVEV (reference sequence). This CDR3 is built from 15 residues. Trimming shortened V by 6 bases and J by 4 bases, and 17 bases separated the two germline ends. CDR3 loop: CASSSPPSLPDTQYF. The CDR3 nucleotides are TGTGCCAGCAGCTCACCACCCAGTCTCCCAGATACGCAGTATTTT.